The 21 T cell receptor beta chains below come from one sample, sequenced in a study of cytomegalovirus exposure and HLA in healthy donors. Profiling relied on immunoSEQ multiplex PCR, and the TCRdb table lists in-frame clones only, not all of them. This sample yields 250,000 to 350,000 clones, of which around 86% are seen a single time; 0.65% to 0.85% belongs to the top ten. Sequencing was performed on PBMCs. Receptor source: a woman younger than 30 in good health and CMV-seronegative.

This sequence joins TRBV4-2 and TRBJ1-2, with 7 positions matching TRBD1. CDR3 size: 15 residues. Germline V gene lookup returns CDR1 LGHNA and CDR2 YNFKEQ. Unmatched junction bases numbered 8, after V lost 4 bases and J lost 3 bases. The CDR3 loop is CASSPGTGTDYGYTF. The CDR3 nucleotides read TGTGCCAGCAGCCCCGGGACCGGGACAGACTATGGCTACACCTTC.

V is TRBV7-9 and J is TRBJ2-2; possibly TRBD2 for D (6 bases). The V end was cut by 4 bases, the J end by 2 bases, with 8 bases between. The CDR3 runs 14 residues. Germline-derived CDR1 and CDR2 are SEHNR and FQNEAQ (reference sequence). Here the CDR3 DNA reads TGTGCCAGCAGCTCCGGGACTAACACCGGGGAGCTGTTTTTT. Translation gives CASSSGTNTGELFF.

This clone was counted a single time. This chain joins TRBV5-1 and TRBJ2-1; TRBD2 matches at 8 bases. This CDR3 contains 15 residues. V trimming: 4 bases; J trimming: 7 bases; junction bases outside the gene matches: 10. CDR1 and CDR2 (germline): SGHRS, YFSETQ. The CDR3 DNA follows: TGCGCCAGCAGCCTGGATGGGGGACTAGGGAATGAGCAGTTCTTC. Its translation is CASSLDGGLGNEQFF.

This clone was counted a single time. At one end the junction does not follow the germline gene, possibly because of a read error. The chain couples TRBV5-1 to TRBJ2-3; 8 bases fit TRBD1. Germline CDR1 and CDR2: SGHRS and YFSETQ. The CDR3 extends over 17 amino acids. The CDR3 sequence: CASSEDRANPTTGTQYF. In DNA, the CDR3 is TGCGCCAGCAGCGAGGACAGGGCAAACCCAACCACAGGTACGCAGTATTTT.

The chain links TRBV4-1 to TRBJ2-3; D may be TRBD1 (5 bases). There are 15 residues in the CDR3. V was trimmed by 3 bases and J by 1 base, leaving 11 bases between them. Germline V gene lookup returns CDR1 MGHRA and CDR2 YSYEKL. The CDR3 DNA reads as TGCGCCAGCAGCCAGATGGGGCTAGGCACAGATACGCAGTATTTT. This sequence encodes CASSQMGLGTDTQYF.

Comments on this clone: At the DNA level, this CDR3 is encoded by other sequences in the same sample as well. V usage is TRBV5-1 and J usage is TRBJ2-5; 8 nucleotides line up with TRBD1. V lost 4 bases, J lost 5 bases, and 7 bases stayed unmatched. Germline assignment: CDR1 SGHRS and CDR2 YFSETQ. CDR3 length equals 14 residues. DNA of the CDR3: TGCGCCAGCAGCCCTGGACAGGGTGGCGAGACCCAGTACTTC. Amino acid sequence: CASSPGQGGETQYF.

The genes are TRBV6-5 and TRBJ1-1, with D possibly matching TRBD1 (5 bases). Trimming took off 6 bases at V and 2 bases at J, with 10 bases between the two ends. The CDR3 has 13 residues. CDR1 and CDR2 (germline): MNHEY, SVGAGI. The DNA of the CDR3 is TGTGCCAGCAGCAGGGTCGGCAACACTGAAGCTTTCTTT. Protein sequence: CASSRVGNTEAFF.

This clone was seen just once. The chain recombines TRBV29-1 with TRBJ2-7, with D possibly TRBD2 on 6 matching bases. The CDR3 is 12 amino acids. Germline CDR1 is SQVTM and CDR2 is ANQGSEA. Trimming removed 4 bases at V and 3 bases at J, with 10 bases between. CDR3 coding DNA: TGCAGCGTTGGCGGGGACTTCTACGAGCAGTACTTC. Its translation is CSVGGDFYEQYF.

The rearrangement uses TRBV19 and TRBJ2-1; 10 bases are shared with TRBD2. After removal of 0 bases from V and 12 bases from J, the junction contained 8 bases not matched to a gene. Germline V gene lookup returns CDR1 LNHDA and CDR2 SQIVND (reference sequence). CDR3 length: 15 amino acids. The CDR3 coding sequence is TGTGCCAGTAGTATAGATTTCGCTAGCGGGAGTGGGCAGTTCTTC. It specifies CASSIDFASGSGQFF. The variable domain in full, completed from reference TRBV19 and TRBJ2-1, reads DGGITQSPKYLFRKEGQNVTLSCEQNLNHDAMYWYRQDPGQGLRLIYYSQIVNDFQKGDIAEGYSVSREKKESFPLTVTSAQKNPTAFYLCASSIDFASGSGQFFGPGTRLTVL.

The rearrangement joins TRBV4-3 to TRBJ2-7; D is ambiguous. Germline-derived CDR1 and CDR2 are LGHNA and YSLEER. Deletions cut 0 bases from V and 5 bases from J, with 14 bases between. The CDR3 is 15 amino acids. DNA for the CDR3: TGCGCCAGCAGCCAAGATAGGCTAGTTCGTCACGAGCAGTACTTC. Translation: CASSQDRLVRHEQYF.

In this sample, this clone turned up once. The J gene is TRBJ2-7, the V gene TRBV7-6; D is possibly TRBD1 (6 bases). CDR3 length: 14 residues. Germline V CDR1 and CDR2: SGHVS, FNYEAQ. V was cut by 2 bases and J by 3 bases, with 11 bases left in between. The DNA of the CDR3 is TGTGCCAGCAGCTTAACAGGGACGGGCTACGAGCAGTACTTC. Its protein product is CASSLTGTGYEQYF.

This chain uses TRBV4-1 with TRBJ1-5, with D perhaps TRBD1 (5 bases). CDR3 length equals 16 residues. CDR1 is MGHRA, CDR2 YSYEKL, per germline. Trimming took off 1 base at V and 4 bases at J, with 14 bases between the two ends. CDR3 nucleotides: TGCGCCAGCAGCCAAGGTCGTTGGGGCCGAAATCAGCCCCAGCATTTT. Its translation is CASSQGRWGRNQPQHF.

The chain is built from TRBV21-1 and TRBJ1-2; the listed D gene, TRBD1, was not tested against the DNA. TRBV21-1 is classified as a pseudogene. CDR3 length: 19 residues. CDR3 region: CASSKVDRGQGARGYGYTF. The CDR3 coding sequence is TGTGCCAGCAGCAAAGTCGACAGAGGACAGGGGGCGCGGGGCTATGGCTACACCTTC.

The chain couples TRBV9 to TRBJ2-7, with 11 bases that match TRBD2. Germline lookup yields CDR1 SGDLS and CDR2 YYNGEE. The CDR3 contains 16 residues. V shed 0 bases and J 3 bases; nucleotides not matched to a gene: 5. DNA of the CDR3: TGTGCCAGCAGCGTAGGTTTGGGACTAGCGGTCTACGAGCAGTACTTC. Translating it yields CASSVGLGLAVYEQYF.

The chain has TRBV27 and TRBJ2-7; tentatively, D is TRBD2 (7 bases). The CDR3 is made up of 12 amino acids. Germline CDR1 reads MNHEY; CDR2 reads SMNVEV (reference sequence). V gave up 9 bases and J gave up 3 bases, with 12 bases separating them. The CDR3 is CASGRGGYEQYF. In DNA, the CDR3 is TGTGCCAGTGGTAGGGGGGGCTACGAGCAGTACTTC.

V usage is TRBV6-1 and J usage is TRBJ1-5, with 9 positions matching TRBD1. Per germline, CDR1 MNHNS and CDR2 SASEGT. There are 14 residues in the CDR3. Trimming at V came to 9 bases and at J to 7 bases, leaving 10 bases not matched to a gene. CDR3 bases: TGTGCCAGAAGGGACAGGGTGGTGGGGCAGCCCCAGCATTTT. This encodes CARRDRVVGQPQHF.

The chain links TRBV5-1 to TRBJ2-1; tentative D call: TRBD1 (5 bases). This CDR3 is 14 amino acids long. The V and J ends lost 0 bases and 5 bases respectively, with 9 bases between them. Germline V lookup: CDR1 SGHRS, CDR2 YFSETQ. For the CDR3, the DNA is TGCGCCAGCAGCTTGGTAGGGGCGGACAATGAGCAGTTCTTC. As protein: CASSLVGADNEQFF.

The chain is built from TRBV5-1 and TRBJ2-3; tentative D call: TRBD2 (5 bases). CDR1 SGHRS and CDR2 YFSETQ come from the germline V gene. Trimming took 0 bases from V and 0 from J, leaving 11 bases between them. This CDR3 is 16 amino acids long. CDR3 coding DNA: TGCGCCAGCAGCTTGGTGGGGAGAATTAGCACAGATACGCAGTATTTT. It translates to CASSLVGRISTDTQYF.

The V call is TRBV5-1, the J call TRBJ1-2; the D gene is possibly TRBD1 (5 bases). The CDR3 is 14 amino acids. Germline loops: CDR1 SGHRS, CDR2 YFSETQ. Trimming pared 1 base from V and 7 bases from J, leaving 14 bases between. The CDR3: CASSLSAREGGYTF. As DNA, the CDR3 is TGCGCCAGCAGCTTGTCGGCCAGGGAGGGTGGCTACACCTTC.

The chain carries TRBV18 and TRBJ2-3; TRBD1 matches at 7 bases. The length of the CDR3 is 13 residues. Germline CDR1 and CDR2: KGHSH and LQKENI. J was trimmed by 6 bases and V by 3 bases; bases with no gene match: 3. The CDR3, as DNA: TGTGCCAGCTCACCCACGGGACAGGATACGCAGTATTTT. It codes for CASSPTGQDTQYF. The whole variable domain, filled in from reference TRBV18 and TRBJ2-3, reads NAGVMQNPRHLVRRRGQEARLRCSPMKGHSHVYWYRQLPEEGLKFMVYLQKENIIDESGMPKERFSAEFPKEGPSILRIQQVVRGDSAAYFCASSPTGQDTQYFGPGTRLTVL.

This chain uses TRBV5-8 with TRBJ2-1; TRBD1 is a possible D gene (6 bases). CDR1 is SGHTS, CDR2 YDEGEE, per germline. V lost 0 bases, J lost 12 bases, and 13 bases lay in between. The CDR3 sequence is 13 residues long. This CDR3 reads CASSLGWRGGQFF. The CDR3 nucleotides are TGTGCCAGCAGCTTGGGTTGGCGAGGGGGGCAGTTCTTC.